Below, 27 T cell receptor beta chains from the same sample are listed, as sequenced in a study of response to subunit inactivated influenza vaccine. TCRdb called the RT-PCR reads again in MiXCR, with one record for every CDR3 protein. Here the sample spans about 540,000 distinct CDR3 sequences, roughly a quarter being singletons. The sample was also linked to a second study, of T cells expressing NK-cell markers. Per that paper: Making the TCR beta cDNA relied on 5'RACE template switching with UMIs.

Source: CD4+ T cells sorted from PBMCs, taken 11 to 12 days after vaccination. These receptors were taken from a man aged 45-60 years who received an inactivated influenza vaccine.

This clonotype has only a few counts. V usage is TRBV5-1 and J usage is TRBJ2-1, with D maybe TRBD2 (5 bases). The V end lost 5 bases, the J end lost 0 bases, and 12 bases lay between the germline ends. The germline V gene has CDR1 SGHRS and CDR2 YFSETQ. The CDR3 totals 15 residues. The CDR3 sequence is CASSSQTSSYNEQFF. The CDR3 DNA follows: TGCGCCAGCAGTAGTCAAACTAGCTCCTACAATGAGCAGTTCTTC.

V and J are TRBV3-1 and TRBJ1-2; weak D call: TRBD1 (5 bases). V lost 0 bases to trimming and J lost 4 bases, with 12 bases between them. This CDR3 is built from 15 residues. CDR1 and CDR2 (germline): LGHDT, YNNKEL (reference sequence). The CDR3 nucleotides read TGTGCCAGCAGCCAAGATCGGGGCCTCGGCTATGGCTACACCTTC. This gives the protein CASSQDRGLGYGYTF.

The rearrangement uses TRBV5-1 and TRBJ2-1; 9 positions match TRBD1. The CDR3 loop spans 15 amino acids. The germline gives CDR1 SGHRS, CDR2 YFSETQ. V trimming: 4 bases; J trimming: 5 bases; junction bases outside the gene matches: 7. Here the CDR3 reads CASSLTGGYNNEQFF. In DNA, the CDR3 is TGCGCCAGCAGCCTAACAGGGGGCTACAACAATGAGCAGTTCTTC.

The chain has TRBV20-1 and TRBJ1-6; 9 nucleotides line up with TRBD1. Germline CDR1 reads DFQATT; CDR2 reads SNEGSKA (reference sequence). V was clipped by 0 bases and J by 5 bases; unmatched bases: 5. The length of the CDR3 is 16 residues. In DNA form, the CDR3 reads TGCAGTGCTAGAGACGGACAGGGGAAAAATAATTCACCCCTCCACTTT. It encodes CSARDGQGKNNSPLHF.

In its sample, this clonotype was seen a few times. The chain joins TRBV10-3 to TRBJ2-3; tentative D call: TRBD2 (5 bases). V lost 9 bases and J 0 bases, leaving 7 bases between the germline ends. The CDR3 runs to 12 residues. Germline V lookup: CDR1 ENHRY, CDR2 SYGVKD. The CDR3 sequence is CAIRTSTDTQYF. The DNA of the CDR3 is TGTGCCATTAGGACTAGCACAGATACGCAGTATTTT.

This clonotype showed up just a few times. The chain recombines TRBV20-1 with TRBJ1-2; no reliable D call. This CDR3 region has 14 residues. Trimming removed 3 bases at V and 2 bases at J, with 13 bases between. From germline, CDR1 is DFQATT and CDR2 SNEGSKA (reference sequence). The CDR3 DNA is TGCAGTGCTAGTAGAGGATCGGCCAACTATGGCTACACCTTC. Translating gives CSASRGSANYGYTF.

This clonotype was observed a few times. This chain links TRBV5-1 with TRBJ1-1, with TRBD1 as a possible D gene (5 bases). The CDR3 is made up of 15 amino acids. From germline, CDR1 is SGHRS and CDR2 YFSETQ. V was clipped by 0 bases and J by 5 bases, with 14 bases between them. CDR3 DNA sequence: TGCGCCAGCAGCTTGGAGTCAGGGTTGGGGACTGAAGCTTTCTTT. Translating it yields CASSLESGLGTEAFF. Drawing the rest from reference TRBV5-1 and TRBJ1-1, the complete variable domain is KAGVTQTPRYLIKTRGQQVTLSCSPISGHRSVSWYQQTPGQGLQFLFEYFSETQRNKGNFPGRFSGRQFSNSRSEMNVSTLELGDSALYLCASSLESGLGTEAFFGQGTRLTVV.

The V call is TRBV12-3 or TRBV12-4, the J call TRBJ2-6; unclear D gene. The CDR3 runs to 17 residues. With 4 bases removed from V and 0 bases from J, the gap between germline ends came to 13 bases. The CDR3 protein is CASSSNQRDSGANVLTF. The CDR3 DNA sequence: TGTGCCAGCAGTTCCAACCAGAGAGACTCTGGGGCCAACGTCCTGACTTTC.

This clonotype was counted a few times. The chain couples TRBV7-2 to TRBJ1-1; unclear D gene. Germline V gene sequence: CDR1 SGHTA, CDR2 FQGNSA. The CDR3 totals 15 residues. The V end lost 0 bases, the J end lost 3 bases, and 11 bases lay between the germline ends. As DNA, the CDR3 is TGTGCCAGCAGCTTAGCTAACTATATGGACACTGAAGCTTTCTTT. Protein sequence: CASSLANYMDTEAFF.

This clonotype was seen more than once but under ten times. The chain carries TRBV25-1 and TRBJ2-3, with 8 bases identical to TRBD2. The germline CDR1 and CDR2 sequences are MGHDK and SYGVNS. V was pared by 7 bases and J by 0 bases, with 12 bases of the junction left unmatched. The CDR3 loop spans 17 amino acids. CDR3 sequence: CASIPIRASGSTDTQYF. The CDR3, as DNA: TGTGCCAGCATTCCAATTAGAGCTAGCGGGAGCACAGATACGCAGTATTTT.

The chain carries TRBV6-1 and TRBJ1-1; TRBD1 might be the D (6 bases). CDR3 length: 15 residues. The germline CDR1 and CDR2 sequences are MNHNS and SASEGT. Trimming removed 5 bases from V and 5 bases from J, with 18 bases in between. The CDR3 loop is CASSPGTLRGTEAFF. Here the CDR3 DNA reads TGTGCCAGCAGTCCCGGGACACTTCGAGGGACTGAAGCTTTCTTT.

This clonotype was counted many times. The chain uses TRBV12-3 or TRBV12-4 and TRBJ2-7; D not resolved. V lost 5 bases to trimming and J lost 0 bases, with 14 bases between them. This CDR3 has 15 amino acids. CDR3 coding DNA: TGTGCCAGCAGTGCCTTACTCGGAACCTCCTACGAGCAGTACTTC. Its translation: CASSALLGTSYEQYF.

The V gene is TRBV24-1, the J gene TRBJ2-1; D possibly corresponds to TRBD1 (6 bases). The V end was cut by 4 bases, the J end by 0 bases, with 15 bases between. The CDR3 consists of 17 residues. CDR1 is KGHDR and CDR2 is SFDVKD in the germline V gene. CDR3 coding DNA: TGTGCCACCAGTGACCCGGACAGCCCTCACTCCTACAATGAGCAGTTCTTC. This translates into CATSDPDSPHSYNEQFF.

This clonotype has more than one count but fewer than ten. The chain links TRBV7-2 to TRBJ2-3; D is ambiguous. The ends were cut back, 4 bases at V and 4 bases at J, with 12 bases in the middle. The CDR3 is made up of 14 amino acids. Germline V lookup: CDR1 SGHTA, CDR2 FQGNSA. The CDR3 region is CASSSAGSADTQYF. In DNA, the CDR3 is TGTGCCAGCAGCTCTGCCGGATCAGCAGATACGCAGTATTTT.

V gene TRBV7-2 combines with J gene TRBJ2-1; 12 bases align to TRBD2. Germline V lookup: CDR1 SGHTA, CDR2 FQGNSA. J gave up 7 bases and V 5 bases, and 6 bases lay outside the gene matches. The length of the CDR3 is 15 residues. The chain's CDR3 is CASSQTSGRNNEQFF. Here the CDR3 DNA reads TGTGCCAGCAGCCAGACTAGCGGGAGAAATAATGAGCAGTTCTTC.

The V gene is TRBV3-1, the J gene TRBJ2-1; D is ambiguous. The germline gives CDR1 LGHDT, CDR2 YNNKEL (reference sequence). V was trimmed by 0 bases and J by 12 bases, leaving 12 bases between them. There are 13 residues in the CDR3. DNA for the CDR3: TGTGCCAGCAGCCAAGATCTGGCCATGCTGCAGTTCTTC. As protein: CASSQDLAMLQFF.

The CDR3 sequence: CATQSRREIADTQYF. The CDR3 DNA reads TGTGCCACCCAAAGTCGGCGGGAGATAGCAGATACGCAGTATTTT. V usage is TRBV12-3 or TRBV12-4 and J usage is TRBJ2-3, with 7 bases matching TRBD2. The CDR3 totals 15 residues. V trimming: 10 bases; J trimming: 4 bases; junction bases outside the gene matches: 14.

This clonotype was seen a handful of times. This sequence joins TRBV19 and TRBJ2-4; 10 positions agree with TRBD1. Trimming took 3 bases from V and 7 from J; bases not matched to a gene: 0. The CDR3 length is 13 residues. Germline CDR1 and CDR2: LNHDA and SQIVND (reference sequence). The chain's CDR3 is CASSMDRGNIQYF. The CDR3 region has the DNA TGTGCCAGTAGTATGGACAGGGGGAACATTCAGTACTTC.

V usage is TRBV5-1 and J usage is TRBJ1-1; possible D gene TRBD1, 6 bases. CDR3 length: 13 amino acids. Looked up from germline, CDR1 is SGHRS and CDR2 is YFSETQ. The V end was cut by 8 bases, the J end by 1 base, with 12 bases between. CDR3: CASTQGRNTEAFF. CDR3 in DNA: TGCGCCAGTACCCAGGGGCGGAACACTGAAGCTTTCTTT. Looking up the rest from reference TRBV5-1 and TRBJ1-1 gives the full variable domain: KAGVTQTPRYLIKTRGQQVTLSCSPISGHRSVSWYQQTPGQGLQFLFEYFSETQRNKGNFPGRFSGRQFSNSRSEMNVSTLELGDSALYLCASTQGRNTEAFFGQGTRLTVV.

On this clonotype itself: This clone may be a read error of a much larger clone one base away. The genes are TRBV11-2 and TRBJ2-3; 9 nucleotides align to TRBD2. This CDR3 is 14 amino acids long. Germline CDR1 reads SGHAT; CDR2 reads FQNNGV. V was clipped by 2 bases and J by 4 bases; unmatched bases: 1. The CDR3 coding sequence is TGTGCCAGCAGCTTACGGACTAGCGCAGATACGCAGTATTTT. Residues: CASSLRTSADTQYF.

This clonotype was found a few times. V gene TRBV4-3 combines with J gene TRBJ2-7; D might be TRBD2 (7 bases). The germline V gene has CDR1 LGHNA and CDR2 YSLEER. This CDR3 has 17 residues. The V end was cut by 0 bases, the J end by 3 bases, with 18 bases between. The CDR3 region is CASSQDLGGGGYYEQYF. As DNA, the CDR3 is TGCGCCAGCAGCCAAGATCTGGGAGGGGGTGGTTACTACGAGCAGTACTTC.

The sample holds a few counts of this clonotype. The chain recombines TRBV18 with TRBJ2-7; TRBD1 matches at 11 bases. Germline CDR1 and CDR2: KGHSH and LQKENI. The CDR3 has 15 amino acids. With 3 bases clipped from V and 8 bases from J, the junction kept 9 bases outside the gene matches. CDR3 residues: CASSPPGQGVEQQYF. CDR3 nucleotide sequence: TGTGCCAGCTCACCCCCGGGACAGGGGGTAGAGCAGCAGTACTTC.

The sample holds a few counts of this clonotype. The rearrangement joins TRBV12-3 or TRBV12-4 to TRBJ1-1; D unresolved. The CDR3 runs 14 residues. V gave up 10 bases and J gave up 4 bases, with 19 bases separating them. Here the CDR3 reads CATHRTPQPTEAFF. The CDR3 region has the DNA TGTGCCACCCACCGGACTCCTCAGCCCACTGAAGCTTTCTTT.

In DNA form, the CDR3 reads TGTGCCAGCAGCGTAGAAGGGACTAGTGGGTCGGATGAGCAGTTCTTC. Its translation is CASSVEGTSGSDEQFF. The chain uses TRBV9 and TRBJ2-1; 8 bases match TRBD2. V shed 0 bases, J shed 8 bases, and the junction held 10 bases outside the gene matches. CDR1 is SGDLS, CDR2 YYNGEE, per germline. This CDR3 comprises 16 residues.

This clonotype occurred a few times. V and J are TRBV29-1 and TRBJ2-3; possibly TRBD1 or TRBD2 for D (5 bases each). Trimming took 3 bases from V and 6 from J, leaving 13 bases between them. Germline values: CDR1 SQVTM, CDR2 ANQGSEA. The CDR3 loop spans 13 amino acids. The CDR3 DNA sequence: TGCAGCGTTGAGCCAGACAGAGGGGATACGCAGTATTTT. Encoded protein: CSVEPDRGDTQYF.

This clonotype was detected only a few times. The rearrangement joins TRBV6-1 to TRBJ2-1, with 11 positions matching TRBD1. J was trimmed by 8 bases and V by 7 bases; bases with no gene match: 13. The CDR3 is made up of 16 amino acids. Germline loops: CDR1 MNHNS, CDR2 SASEGT. Here the CDR3 reads CASTFSGQGDRDEQFF. Here the CDR3 DNA reads TGTGCCAGCACCTTCTCGGGACAGGGGGATCGGGATGAGCAGTTCTTC.

The chain links TRBV6-5 to TRBJ2-7; D is ambiguous. The CDR3 has 15 residues. Germline V gives CDR1 MNHEY, CDR2 SVGAGI. V was shortened by 0 bases and J by 2 bases, with 11 bases between the two germline ends. This chain's CDR3 is CASSYSMSRTYEQYF. For the CDR3, the DNA is TGTGCCAGCAGTTACTCGATGTCCCGGACCTACGAGCAGTACTTC.